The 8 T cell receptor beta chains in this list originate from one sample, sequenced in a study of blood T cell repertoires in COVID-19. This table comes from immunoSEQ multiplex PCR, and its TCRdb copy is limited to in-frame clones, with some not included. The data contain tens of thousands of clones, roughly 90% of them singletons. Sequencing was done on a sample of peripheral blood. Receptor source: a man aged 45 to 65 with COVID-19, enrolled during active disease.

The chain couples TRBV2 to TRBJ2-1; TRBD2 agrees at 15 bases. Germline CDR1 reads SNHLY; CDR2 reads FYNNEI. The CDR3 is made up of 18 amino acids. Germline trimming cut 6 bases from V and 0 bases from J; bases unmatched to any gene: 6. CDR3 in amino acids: CASSGTSGGRRSYNEQFF. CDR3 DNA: TGTGCCAGCAGCGGGACTAGCGGGGGGAGACGCTCCTACAATGAGCAGTTCTTC.

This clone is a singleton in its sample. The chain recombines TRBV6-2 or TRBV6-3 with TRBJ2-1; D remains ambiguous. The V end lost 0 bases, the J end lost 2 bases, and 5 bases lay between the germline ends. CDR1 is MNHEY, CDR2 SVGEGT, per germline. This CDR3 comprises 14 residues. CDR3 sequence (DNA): TGTGCCAGCAGTTACTCGCAGACCTACAATGAGCAGTTCTTC. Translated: CASSYSQTYNEQFF.

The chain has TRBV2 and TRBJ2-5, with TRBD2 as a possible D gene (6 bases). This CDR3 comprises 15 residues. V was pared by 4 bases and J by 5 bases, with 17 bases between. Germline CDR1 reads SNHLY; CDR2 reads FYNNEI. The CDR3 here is CASSVGLARRETQYF. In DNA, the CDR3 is TGTGCCAGCAGTGTTGGCCTAGCGCGCCGGGAGACCCAGTACTTC.

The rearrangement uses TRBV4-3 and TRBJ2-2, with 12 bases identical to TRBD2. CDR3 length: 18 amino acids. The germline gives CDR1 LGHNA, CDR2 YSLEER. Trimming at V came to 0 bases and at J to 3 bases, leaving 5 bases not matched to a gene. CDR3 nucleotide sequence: TGCGCCAGCAGCCAAGAATCACTAGCGGGGGGTTACACCGGGGAGCTGTTTTTT. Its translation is CASSQESLAGGYTGELFF.

CDR3 in amino acids: CASRLPGQGNTGELFF. Here the CDR3 DNA reads TGTGCCAGCCGTTTACCGGGACAGGGGAACACCGGGGAGCTGTTTTTT. The rearrangement uses TRBV19 and TRBJ2-2; the match to TRBD1 covers 9 bases. CDR3 size: 16 residues. V shed 9 bases, J shed 1 base, and the junction held 9 bases outside the gene matches. The germline CDR1 and CDR2 sequences are LNHDA and SQIVND (reference sequence).

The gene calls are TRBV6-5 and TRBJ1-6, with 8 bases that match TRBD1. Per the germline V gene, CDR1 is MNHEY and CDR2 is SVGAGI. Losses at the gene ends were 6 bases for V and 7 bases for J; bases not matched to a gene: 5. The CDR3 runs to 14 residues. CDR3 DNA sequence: TGTGCCAGCAGAGGACAGGGATCCAATTCACCCCTCCACTTT. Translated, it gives CASRGQGSNSPLHF.

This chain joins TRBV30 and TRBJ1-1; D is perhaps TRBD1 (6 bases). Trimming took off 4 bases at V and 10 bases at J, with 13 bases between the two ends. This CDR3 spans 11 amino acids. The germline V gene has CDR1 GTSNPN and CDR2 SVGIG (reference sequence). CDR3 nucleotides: TGTGCCTGGATTCGGGGGGGCCGAGCTTTCTTT. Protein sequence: CAWIRGGRAFF.

The CDR3: CASSLEGTGGQETQYF. The CDR3 DNA reads TGCGCCAGCAGCTTGGAAGGGACAGGGGGCCAAGAGACCCAGTACTTC. The V call is TRBV5-1, the J call TRBJ2-5, with 11 bases aligning to TRBD1. V shed 0 bases, J shed 1 base, and the junction held 2 bases outside the gene matches. The germline gives CDR1 SGHRS, CDR2 YFSETQ. The CDR3 sequence is 16 residues long.